This T cell receptor (beta chain) was captured in a study of cytomegalovirus exposure and HLA in healthy donors (TCRdb year 2017). For context, the study as a whole: An earlier analysis of approximately 640 of the donors reported 276 Gb of sequence data and some 120 million unique TCR beta sequences from 150 million to 200 million T cells. In a later genetic analysis, genome-wide SNP genotypes for about 65% of the 666 donors were used, and that subset was treated as a discovery cohort. Several DR-DQ haplotypes were handled as single units for association and clustering because linkage in the cohort was strong. In a later analysis, previously published TCR beta repertoires from 666 donors were re-analyzed and high-resolution HLA genotyping was added so that TCR occurrence patterns could be studied. Rather than drawing on any new phenotypic data, the later analysis identified candidate immune exposures from TCR beta sequences and the way those sequences occurred across donors. Of the approximately 400 genotyped donors, approximately 83% fell in the genetic ancestry cluster associated with self-reported Caucasian donors. An early release that covered roughly 600 HLA-typed donors contained approximately 300 gigabases of sequencing data and tens of millions of unique TCR sequences. HLA typing included class I and class II loci at four-digit resolution. Across 300 to 400 genotyped donors of the cohort, an average of approximately 240,000 unique TCR beta nucleotide sequences per donor were sequenced, and approximately 17% of those sequences were non-productive. Every repertoire in the discovery cohort had been generated on one and the same sequencing platform. An earlier analysis of roughly 580 of the donors used high-throughput TCR beta sequencing to judge whether each TCR beta V gene segment behaved as functional or pseudogenic. A separate validation cohort of roughly 130 different subjects was used in addition to the roughly 700-subject first cohort. To predict cytomegalovirus infection status, the study combined high-throughput TCR immunosequencing, statistical association of individual TCRs with disease status, and machine learning. Using immunosequencing, the study profiled T cell repertoires from 500 to 800 subjects and related those repertoires to cytomegalovirus serostatus. The study aimed to test whether signatures of past pathogen exposure could be identified by cataloging public T cell receptors. Typing coverage varied by locus: 629-630 donors for A, B, C, DRB1 and DQB1; roughly 560 for DQA1; around 610 for DPA1; 450 to 480 for DPB1. Alongside the repertoire data, information on donor age, sex, ethnicity and CMV serostatus was compiled.

The germline V gene (reference sequence) provides CDR1 SSHAT and CDR2 FNYEAQ. The cysteine opens and the phenylalanine closes a CDR3 of 13 amino acids. Just the 39-base CDR3 DNA is kept, in frame starting at base 1. Here is what the overall study found, with its caveats: According to a later genetic analysis, donors in an Asian-associated ancestry cluster had fewer N-insertions in productive TCRs than the approximately 690-donor mean. The only immune exposure information available for the cohort was CMV serostatus. Across donors, most TCR sequences were observed very rarely, whereas some public TCRs were present in many individuals. In both the original and validation cohorts, the classifier was reported to diagnose cytomegalovirus status with high specificity and sensitivity. Because counts were too low, seventeen rarely observed V segments, including chromosome 9 orphons, were left out of the earlier analysis of approximately 500 of the donors. A further reported finding was that TCR beta sequences accurately predicted the HLA-A and HLA-B alleles for most subjects in the first cohort. According to the authors, the approach could potentially be generalized to other disease states and immunological phenotypes. Because HLA typing was unavailable for some donors at each locus, only the typed subset was used in association tests. An earlier analysis of some 560 of the donors showed that most TCR beta V segments appeared in productive rearrangements either about 90% or about 30% of the time, which broadly matched IMGT annotations. According to a later analysis, TCR association rates differed among HLA loci, with DRB1 alleles showing the most associated TCRs and HLA-C alleles showing the fewest. According to a later analysis, most CMV-associated TCR beta chains appeared to be HLA-restricted, and the HLA associations seemed to be driven largely by CMV exposure. Because the 87-base-pair reads could not distinguish some IMGT-functional V segments, including TRBV6-2 and TRBV6-3, those segments were excluded. In vitro tests confirmed that a few of the cytomegalovirus-associated TCR beta chains recognize cytomegalovirus antigens. In this cohort, only TCR beta chains were sequenced, and detectable features were limited by the absence of alpha or paired-chain data. V-gene and J-gene trimming of TCR beta chains was associated with a missense DCLRE1C variant in a later genetic analysis, and the association was replicated in an independent cohort. The presence/absence analyses assumed that sequencing depth was roughly uniform across donors, and that assumption may not be true. In a later analysis, some 18,000 TCR beta sequences were associated with specific HLA alleles at a false discovery rate of 0.05. Strong co-occurrence of HLA alleles, especially DR and DQ, made assigning TCR associations to individual alleles difficult. A later analysis reported that several top co-occurrence clusters appeared linked to parvovirus B19, influenza, CMV and Epstein-Barr virus. A cluster of highly shared sequence variants was judged likely to be a technical artifact of the sequencing pipeline. Correlated functional status among segregating V segments might reflect linkage disequilibrium, but an unknown experimental factor could not be ruled out. In the study, roughly 160 TCR beta chains were listed as associated with cytomegalovirus. In a later analysis, HLA-associated TCR beta chains showed more clonal expansion and lower generation probabilities than non-associated chains that were equally common.

Library generation was performed with the immunoSEQ multiplex PCR assay. For the multiplex PCR, a mixture combining 60 forward primers for TCR Vbeta segments and 13 reverse primers for TCR Jbeta segments was used. The CDR3 region of rearranged TCR beta genes was amplified from genomic DNA by a multiplex PCR assay. On the Illumina HiSeq System, the amplified TCR beta libraries were sequenced as 87-base-pair reads. Per the source publication's procedure: A later analysis tallied around 80 million unique TCR beta chains across the 700 or so repertoires, and around 10 million of those chains were shared by two or more donors. A nearest-neighbor algorithm error-corrected the raw reads and collapsed the reads into unique sequences, merging closely related sequences to remove PCR and sequencing errors. V, D and J gene segments were assigned by aligning CDR3 sequences to IMGT reference sequences. For a sequence to be retained, a match of at least six nucleotides to both a V gene segment and a J gene segment was required. Rearrangements were called productive when the CDR3 lacked stop codons and stayed in frame with V and J; all others were non-productive. Following IMGT convention, CDR3 was defined as the stretch from the second conserved V-encoded cysteine up to the conserved J-encoded phenylalanine. In an earlier analysis of around 640 of the donors, sequences lacking an unambiguous match to a single V gene segment were excluded. An earlier analysis of a few hundred of the donors called V segments functional above 56.7% productive rearrangements and segregating when the between-donor standard deviation exceeded 5%. A statistical classification framework was built for diagnosing cytomegalovirus status from the catalog of TCR beta chain sequences. In a later analysis, TCR nucleotide sequences were compared against IMGT/GENE-DB human TR gene sequences so that V and J genes could be assigned. Using the TCRdist pipeline, a later analysis assigned CDR3 sequences along with most-parsimonious VDJ recombination scenarios. In a later analysis, every TCR beta chain was defined by the combination of its CDR3 amino acid sequence and its V-gene family, and reads without a unique V-gene family were dropped. To address suspected cross-contamination and a sequencing artifact, a later analysis removed 450 to 700 highly shared, low-generation-probability nucleotide sequences. A later analysis calculated a clonal expansion index for each public chain from normalized within-repertoire ranks of inferred template counts. Generation probabilities in a later analysis came from a VDJ recombination model fitted to out-of-frame rearrangements, and those results were checked against IGoR. In a later analysis, hypergeometric tests were used to score TCR-TCR, TCR-HLA and TCR-CMV co-occurrence, with a repertoire-size bias correction applied to TCR pairs. A later analysis estimated false discovery rates by permuting HLA or CMV assignments 20 times. In a later analysis, co-occurring TCRs were grouped using DBSCAN, with TCRdist sequence similarity added in when clustering inside HLA-allele-positive subsets. Co-occurrence clustering excluded repertoires with fewer than 30,000 or more than 120,000 public chains, plus five with anomalous nucleotide sharing. TCRdb retrieved this table from immuneACCESS and kept in-frame rearrangements only. Not all clones are present; in checked studies, unresolved V genes account for under half, and no reason is known for the remainder. V and J calls and clone size follow that table, whereas D and trimming were derived from the DNA. The sample data list 200,000 to 250,000 clones, and 76% of these were observed just once. The biggest ten clones account for 0.6% to 0.65% of the sample.

The cohort was made up of roughly 670 healthy bone marrow donors. At the time of sampling, all cohort members were nominally healthy, though unrecorded immune exposures were likely present. The donor tested CMV seronegative and was one of the 352 seronegative cohort members. A peripheral blood sample was provided by each donor, and peripheral blood mononuclear cells were used for TCR beta sequencing. Genomic DNA extraction from the blood cell samples was performed with the Qiagen DNeasy Blood Extraction Kit. Points on this clone: It has no known antigen specificity. The germline gene is not matched at one end of the junction; a read error may be the cause.

This chain joins TRBV7-7 to TRBJ1-1; the D gene lacks a confident call. This receptor was identified in a man aged 18 to 30 in good health and CMV-seronegative. The sample was PBMCs. The CDR3 corresponds to CASSLYRNTEAFF. The sequenced DNA: TGTGCTAGCAGCCTTTATCGTAACACTGAAGCTTTCTTT.